These 25 T cell receptor beta chains share one sample of origin, sequenced in a study of CD8+CD57+ T cells in acquired aplastic anemia. TCR beta VDJ and CDR3 profiles were obtained from a genomic DNA template. TCRdb independently ran MiXCR on the reads; one entry per CDR3 protein. The table has 300,000 or so distinct CDR3 sequences, 56% seen once. Material for sequencing was sorted CD4+, CD8+, or CD8+CD57+ T cells (not recorded which) from PBMCs. The receptor set was obtained from a human donor with severe aplastic anemia or a healthy control (not recorded which).

The V and J genes are TRBV15 and TRBJ2-7; 8 positions agree with TRBD1. Germline assignment: CDR1 LNHNV and CDR2 YYDKDF (reference sequence). V lost 0 bases to trimming and J lost 4 bases; unmatched junction nucleotides: 2. There are 14 residues in the CDR3. CDR3 region: CATSRDRTGYEQYF. In DNA form, the CDR3 reads TGTGCCACCAGCAGAGATCGGACAGGGTACGAGCAGTACTTC.

Here the CDR3 DNA reads TGTGCCAGCAGCCGTGACCCGGGGGCCCGAGAGACCCAGTACTTC. Amino acids: CASSRDPGARETQYF. The chain is built from TRBV14 and TRBJ2-5; D may match TRBD1 or TRBD2 (6 bases each). Looked up from germline, CDR1 is SGHDN and CDR2 is FVKESK. V gave up 4 bases and J gave up 4 bases, with 16 bases separating them. The CDR3 has 15 amino acids.

V and J are TRBV6-2 or TRBV6-3 and TRBJ1-1; D not resolved. The CDR3 sequence is 12 residues long. V was cut by 11 bases and J by 6 bases, with 16 bases left in between. Germline values: CDR1 MNHEY, CDR2 SVGEGT. The CDR3 spells CAFRDGSPEAFF. As DNA, the CDR3 is TGTGCCTTTCGCGACGGTTCCCCTGAAGCTTTCTTT.

This clonotype was seen a few times. This chain links TRBV19 with TRBJ2-7, with D perhaps matching TRBD2 (6 bases). The V gene lost 5 bases and the J gene lost 0 bases, with 14 bases spanning the gap. This CDR3 is built from 15 residues. Germline CDR1 and CDR2: LNHDA and SQIVND (reference sequence). CDR3 region: CASSPGGSGSYEQYF. The CDR3 DNA follows: TGTGCCAGTAGTCCCGGTGGTAGCGGCTCCTACGAGCAGTACTTC.

V and J are TRBV7-2 and TRBJ1-2, with TRBD1 as a possible D gene (5 bases). Germline CDR1 and CDR2: SGHTA and FQGNSA. The V gene lost 3 bases and the J gene lost 6 bases, with 8 bases spanning the gap. This CDR3 comprises 12 residues. CDR3 protein: CASSLGGDGYTF. In DNA, the CDR3 is TGTGCCAGCAGCTTGGGGGGGGATGGCTACACCTTC.

J is TRBJ2-3 and V is TRBV2; 7 positions match TRBD2. The CDR3 loop spans 13 amino acids. The ends lost 6 bases at V and 3 bases at J; junction bases unmatched: 3. Germline values: CDR1 SNHLY, CDR2 FYNNEI. CDR3 DNA sequence: TGTGCCAGCAGATGGGGGGGAACAGATACGCAGTATTTT. This sequence encodes CASRWGGTDTQYF.

Comment on this clonotype: Just one base apart from a much larger clone, this may be a read error. The genes are TRBV6-6 and TRBJ1-5, with D possibly TRBD1 on 5 matching bases. V was clipped by 2 bases and J by 5 bases, with 10 bases between them. Germline CDR1 reads MNHNY; CDR2 reads SVGAGI (reference sequence). This CDR3 is built from 14 residues. DNA for the CDR3: TGTGCCAGCAGTTACCCTTTAGGGGATCAGCCCCAGCATTTT. Encoded protein: CASSYPLGDQPQHF.

This clonotype showed up just once. CDR3 in amino acids: CASSPEGKNTIYF. CDR3 nucleotides: TGTGCCAGCTCACCGGAGGGGAAAAACACCATATATTTT. The chain recombines TRBV18 with TRBJ1-3; possibly TRBD1 for D (5 bases). This CDR3 has 13 residues. Germline V gene sequence: CDR1 KGHSH, CDR2 LQKENI. V was trimmed by 3 bases and J by 6 bases, leaving 9 bases between them.

This clonotype was observed many times. The V and J genes are TRBV9 and TRBJ1-2, with D possibly TRBD1 on 5 matching bases. The CDR3 runs 14 residues. The germline gives CDR1 SGDLS, CDR2 YYNGEE. Trimming took 5 bases from V and 0 from J, leaving 11 bases between them. The DNA of the CDR3 is TGTGCCAGCAGTCAGGGTCTAGCTAACTATGGCTACACCTTC. Protein product: CASSQGLANYGYTF.

This rearrangement joins TRBV5-4 to TRBJ2-7; 7 nucleotides agree with TRBD2. The CDR3 has 15 residues. In germline, CDR1 is SGHNT, CDR2 YYREEE (reference sequence). J lost 8 bases, V lost 0 bases, and 11 bases had no gene match. CDR3: CASSLAGGAPHQQYF. CDR3 nucleotides: TGTGCCAGCAGCTTGGCGGGGGGAGCTCCTCATCAGCAGTACTTC.

Turning to this clonotype: This could be a read error, since a much larger clone is one nucleotide away. The V call is TRBV10-3, the J call TRBJ2-3; D assignment may be TRBD1 or TRBD2 (5 bases each). This CDR3 has 15 amino acids. CDR1 and CDR2 (germline): ENHRY, SYGVKD. Trimming left V 3 bases short and J 0 bases short, with 10 bases between. DNA for the CDR3: TGTGCCATCAGTGAAGGGACGGCTAGCACAGATACGCAGTATTTT. Encoded protein: CAISEGTASTDTQYF.

The rearrangement joins TRBV2 to TRBJ2-7; tentatively, D is TRBD1 (5 bases). The germline V gene has CDR1 SNHLY and CDR2 FYNNEI. The V and J ends lost 4 bases and 1 base respectively, with 8 bases between them. The CDR3 sequence is 13 residues long. CDR3 amino acids: CASSVRVSYEQYF. As DNA, the CDR3 is TGTGCCAGCAGTGTCAGGGTGTCCTACGAGCAGTACTTC.

V usage is TRBV24-1 and J usage is TRBJ2-1, with D possibly TRBD1 on 5 matching bases. CDR1 KGHDR and CDR2 SFDVKD come from the germline V gene. Trimming cost V 3 bases and J 5 bases, with 10 bases left between them. This CDR3 is 14 amino acids long. In nucleotides, the CDR3 is TGTGCCACCAGTGATGGTCCAGGGAACAATGAGCAGTTCTTC. Translation gives CATSDGPGNNEQFF.

This clonotype was found many times. The chain has TRBV2 and TRBJ1-5; tentative D call: TRBD1 (5 bases). Per germline, CDR1 SNHLY and CDR2 FYNNEI. Between the trimmed V and J ends, which lost 9 bases and 3 bases, there was a span of 9 bases. The CDR3 has 12 residues. CDR3 bases: TGTGCCAGTCAGGACACCAATCAGCCCCAGCATTTT. It translates to CASQDTNQPQHF.

This clonotype was counted ten times or more. V is TRBV5-6 and J is TRBJ1-6; D gene ambiguous. This CDR3 region has 17 residues. Germline V gene sequence: CDR1 SGHDT, CDR2 YYEEEE. V was trimmed by 3 bases and J by 0 bases, leaving 13 bases between them. This chain's CDR3 is CASSSWPFSSYNSPLHF. DNA for the CDR3: TGTGCCAGCAGCTCCTGGCCTTTTAGCTCCTATAATTCACCCCTCCACTTT. Looking up the rest from reference TRBV5-6 and TRBJ1-6 gives the full variable domain: DAGVTQSPTHLIKTRGQQVTLRCSPKSGHDTVSWYQQALGQGPQFIFQYYEEEERQRGNFPDRFSGHQFPNYSSELNVNALLLGDSALYLCASSSWPFSSYNSPLHFGNGTRLTVT.

This chain joins TRBV2 and TRBJ2-7; TRBD1 might be the D (6 bases). V lost 4 bases and J 3 bases, leaving 13 bases between the germline ends. The CDR3 is 14 amino acids. Germline V CDR1 and CDR2: SNHLY, FYNNEI. CDR3: CASSGAGDDYEQYF. In DNA, the CDR3 is TGTGCCAGCAGTGGGGCAGGGGACGACTACGAGCAGTACTTC.

With respect to this clonotype: A read error may explain this, as a much larger clone is one base away. Since the CDR3 does not end with the conserved phenylalanine or tryptophan, this likely comes from a read error. The DNA is left out, because the CDR3 cannot be placed on it with certainty; the CDR3 is given as TCRdb lists it. The chain joins TRBV11-2 to TRBJ1-6. Germline loops: CDR1 SGHAT, CDR2 FQNNGV. The CDR3 spans 14 amino acids, including both terminal residues. This CDR3 is CASSLVVAGSPHHS.

This clonotype was counted at least ten times. The V gene is TRBV7-8, the J gene TRBJ1-5; D not resolved. The V gene's germline CDR1 is SGHVS and CDR2 FQNEAQ. Trimming shortened V by 3 bases and J by 4 bases, and 10 bases separated the two germline ends. The length of the CDR3 is 14 residues. The CDR3 coding sequence is TGTGCCAGCAGCTTGATGGGTCGAAATCAGCCCCAGCATTTT. Residues: CASSLMGRNQPQHF.

This clonotype was observed at least ten times. The chain is built from TRBV12-3 or TRBV12-4 and TRBJ2-7, with a possible D match to TRBD1 (6 bases). V gave up 8 bases and J gave up 5 bases, with 19 bases separating them. The CDR3 has 14 residues. CDR3 sequence (DNA): TGTGCCAGCCCCAGGACAGAGGGCCTGGACGAGCAGTACTTC. Its protein is CASPRTEGLDEQYF.

This clonotype was counted between two and nine times. The genes are TRBV13 and TRBJ2-7; 8 bases are a match to TRBD1. Trimming took 1 base from V and 7 from J; bases not matched to a gene: 6. This CDR3 is built from 14 residues. CDR1 is PRHDT and CDR2 is FYEKMQ in the germline V gene (reference sequence). The CDR3: CASSLAPYRGEQYF. The DNA of the CDR3 is TGTGCCAGCAGCTTAGCCCCTTACAGGGGGGAGCAGTACTTC.

This clonotype was detected only a few times. The V call is TRBV12-3 or TRBV12-4, the J call TRBJ2-7, with D perhaps TRBD1 (6 bases). There are 14 residues in the CDR3. The V and J ends lost 5 bases and 2 bases respectively, with 13 bases between them. The CDR3 DNA reads TGTGCCAGCAGTACACAGGGATGGACCTACGAGCAGTACTTC. Its protein is CASSTQGWTYEQYF.

This clonotype was recorded many times. The chain is built from TRBV11-2 and TRBJ2-5; D gene uncertain. Per germline, CDR1 SGHAT and CDR2 FQNNGV. Trimming stripped 7 bases from V and 0 bases from J, with 12 bases between. The CDR3 contains 14 residues. CDR3 protein: CASISETYQETQYF. In DNA, the CDR3 is TGTGCCAGCATCAGCGAAACCTACCAAGAGACCCAGTACTTC.

This clonotype came up many times. The gene calls are TRBV5-1 and TRBJ1-2, with D possibly matching TRBD1 (5 bases). Germline V gene sequence: CDR1 SGHRS, CDR2 YFSETQ. V gave up 4 bases and J gave up 5 bases, with 15 bases separating them. The CDR3 extends over 14 amino acids. The CDR3 nucleotides are TGCGCCAGCAGCCGCGAGGCTCAGGGATATGGCTACACCTTC. It is translated as CASSREAQGYGYTF. The whole variable domain, filled in from reference TRBV5-1 and TRBJ1-2, reads KAGVTQTPRYLIKTRGQQVTLSCSPISGHRSVSWYQQTPGQGLQFLFEYFSETQRNKGNFPGRFSGRQFSNSRSEMNVSTLELGDSALYLCASSREAQGYGYTFGSGTRLTVV.

The chain carries TRBV20-1 and TRBJ1-4; D not certain. Deletions cut 6 bases from V and 0 bases from J, with 8 bases between. The germline V gene encodes CDR1 DFQATT and CDR2 SNEGSKA (reference sequence). The CDR3 runs 13 residues. The CDR3 DNA is TGCAGTGCCCAGGTTCCAACTAATGAAAAACTGTTTTTT. It translates to CSAQVPTNEKLFF.

This clonotype was recorded many times. V and J are TRBV12-3 or TRBV12-4 and TRBJ1-5; 7 positions match TRBD1. The CDR3 runs to 14 residues. Germline trimming cut 6 bases from V and 2 bases from J; bases unmatched to any gene: 4. This CDR3 reads CASSGQVRNQPQHF. In nucleotides, the CDR3 is TGTGCCAGCAGCGGACAGGTCCGCAATCAGCCCCAGCATTTT.